These 23 T cell receptor beta chains share one sample of origin, sequenced in a study of shared T cell receptors in the human thymus. Sequencing used immunoSEQ multiplex PCR; TCRdb keeps in-frame clones, though not all of them. Found here are roughly 660,000 clones, roughly 90% of them singletons; the top ten hold roughly 0.0097%. This sample was also put to use in a study of human thymus T cells.

Source material: thymocytes. All receptors derive from a boy under two years old with a congenital heart defect.

The chain combines TRBV7-3 with TRBJ2-3; unclear D gene. Trimming cost V 2 bases and J 5 bases, with 11 bases left between them. Germline CDR1 is SGHTA and CDR2 is FQGTGA. This CDR3 is 14 amino acids long. CDR3 loop: CASSLVFRRDTQYF. CDR3 in DNA: TGTGCCAGCAGCTTAGTGTTCCGTAGAGATACGCAGTATTTT.

The chain carries TRBV28 and TRBJ2-7; the match to TRBD1 covers 9 bases. CDR1 MDHEN and CDR2 SYDVKM come from the germline V gene. The length of the CDR3 is 16 residues. The V and J ends lost 10 bases and 3 bases, in that order; junction bases with no gene match: 16. The chain's CDR3 is CATTGGPQGWYYEQYF. Here the CDR3 DNA reads TGTGCCACCACAGGGGGCCCACAGGGTTGGTACTACGAGCAGTACTTC.

The chain carries TRBV28 and TRBJ2-5, with 11 bases fitting TRBD2. This CDR3 spans 14 amino acids. V gave up 4 bases and J gave up 3 bases; unmatched junction bases: 1. Per germline, CDR1 MDHEN and CDR2 SYDVKM. The CDR3 sequence: CASSSGLAEETQYF. DNA of the CDR3: TGTGCCAGCAGTTCGGGACTAGCGGAAGAGACCCAGTACTTC.

The chain carries TRBV30 and TRBJ2-7; TRBD1 matches 7 bases. The germline CDR1 and CDR2 sequences are GTSNPN and SVGIG (reference sequence). V shed 2 bases, J shed 4 bases, and the junction held 14 bases outside the gene matches. The CDR3 length is 16 residues. CDR3 coding DNA: TGTGCCTGGAGTCCCCGCCGACAGGGAGATTTGTACGAGCAGTACTTC. Protein sequence: CAWSPRRQGDLYEQYF.

The chain uses TRBV14 and TRBJ1-2; 11 nucleotides align to TRBD1. The V gene's germline CDR1 is SGHDN and CDR2 FVKESK. The CDR3 spans 16 residues. V dropped 1 base and J dropped 5; count of bases not matched to a gene: 6. CDR3 in amino acids: CASSQVGGTGGYGYTF. The DNA for the CDR3 is TGTGCCAGCAGCCAAGTTGGCGGGACAGGGGGGTATGGCTACACCTTC.

This chain uses TRBV7-2 with TRBJ2-2; no firm D call. The CDR3 loop spans 14 amino acids. Germline loops: CDR1 SGHTA, CDR2 FQGNSA. Trimming stripped 4 bases from V and 6 bases from J, with 12 bases between. The chain's CDR3 is CASSYPRVAGELFF. DNA of the CDR3: TGTGCCAGCAGCTACCCTCGGGTGGCCGGGGAGCTGTTTTTT.

The chain links TRBV30 to TRBJ2-3, with TRBD2 as a possible D gene (6 bases). The germline CDR1 and CDR2 sequences are GTSNPN and SVGIG (reference sequence). Trimming took 4 bases from V and 0 from J, leaving 14 bases between them. This CDR3 spans 15 amino acids. The CDR3: CAWILADSSTDTQYF. CDR3 coding DNA: TGTGCCTGGATTTTAGCGGATTCTAGCACAGATACGCAGTATTTT.

This chain links TRBV18 with TRBJ2-1, with TRBD2 matching over 9 bases. The CDR3 covers 18 residues. Looked up from germline, CDR1 is KGHSH and CDR2 is LQKENI. J gave up 4 bases and V 6 bases, and 16 bases lay outside the gene matches. CDR3 in amino acids: CASSLTTGETSGYNEQFF. The CDR3 region has the DNA TGTGCCAGCTCCCTTACCACAGGGGAGACTAGCGGATACAATGAGCAGTTCTTC.

This clone turned up a few times. The J gene is TRBJ1-3, the V gene TRBV5-4, with D perhaps TRBD1 (6 bases). This CDR3 is 15 amino acids long. CDR1 is SGHNT and CDR2 is YYREEE in the germline V gene (reference sequence). V shed 0 bases and J shed 5 bases, with 12 bases lying between them. The CDR3: CASSLAQGQRNTIYF. CDR3 in DNA: TGTGCCAGCAGCTTGGCTCAGGGACAAAGAAACACCATATATTTT.

A few counts support this clone. CDR3 residues: CASSPRETQYF. The CDR3 nucleotides read TGTGCCAGCAGCCCGAGAGAGACCCAGTACTTC. The chain is built from TRBV5-6 and TRBJ2-5; no definite D call. The CDR3 contains 11 residues. Trimming shortened V by 4 bases and J by 4 bases, and 5 bases separated the two germline ends. CDR1 is SGHDT, CDR2 YYEEEE, per germline.

The V and J genes are TRBV7-9 and TRBJ2-1; TRBD2 matches 10 bases. The CDR3 totals 16 residues. With V trimmed by 5 bases and J by 7 bases, 11 bases remained unmatched. Germline V lookup: CDR1 SEHNR, CDR2 FQNEAQ (reference sequence). The CDR3 coding sequence is TGTGCCAGCAGCCCCCATAGCGGGAGGATCTCAAATGAGCAGTTCTTC. Protein sequence: CASSPHSGRISNEQFF.

The J gene is TRBJ2-3, the V gene TRBV6-5; 8 positions agree with TRBD1. The CDR3 consists of 15 residues. CDR1 and CDR2 (germline): MNHEY, SVGAGI. V dropped 5 bases and J dropped 3; count of bases not matched to a gene: 7. CDR3: CASSPDRGWTDTQYF. Here the CDR3 DNA reads TGTGCCAGCAGTCCCGACAGGGGTTGGACAGATACGCAGTATTTT.

This chain links TRBV9 with TRBJ2-4; D may be TRBD1 (6 bases). Trimming took off 0 bases at V and 6 bases at J, with 13 bases between the two ends. The CDR3 covers 15 residues. The germline V gene has CDR1 SGDLS and CDR2 YYNGEE. The CDR3 nucleotides are TGTGCCAGCAGCGTAGGGAACCAGGGGAGAAACATTCAGTACTTC. It is translated as CASSVGNQGRNIQYF.

V and J are TRBV15 and TRBJ2-1; 10 bases agree with TRBD2. Germline CDR1 LNHNV, CDR2 YYDKDF (reference sequence). Trimming cost V 2 bases and J 6 bases; bases outside gene matches: 7. The CDR3 is 16 residues long. The CDR3 sequence is CATSRPLAGAVNEQFF. CDR3 sequence (DNA): TGTGCCACCAGCAGACCCCTAGCGGGAGCAGTCAATGAGCAGTTCTTC.

A few counts support this clone. J is TRBJ2-1 and V is TRBV14; D remains ambiguous. The CDR3 contains 14 residues. Germline values: CDR1 SGHDN, CDR2 FVKESK. Trimming took off 4 bases at V and 4 bases at J, with 11 bases between the two ends. The CDR3 sequence is CASSPEADYNEQFF. CDR3 bases: TGTGCCAGCAGCCCCGAGGCAGATTACAATGAGCAGTTCTTC.

This clone has just one count. The chain combines TRBV9 with TRBJ1-2; D ambiguous. Trimming removed 0 bases at V and 1 base at J, with 13 bases between. The V gene's germline CDR1 is SGDLS and CDR2 YYNGEE. This CDR3 region has 16 residues. CDR3 sequence: CASSVERPGVNYGYTF. The CDR3 region has the DNA TGTGCCAGCAGCGTAGAAAGGCCCGGAGTTAACTATGGCTACACCTTC.

This chain joins TRBV2 and TRBJ2-5; 12 nucleotides align to TRBD2. The junction had 9 bases not matched to a gene; V was cut back by 3 bases and J by 4 bases. The CDR3 spans 17 residues. The germline CDR1 and CDR2 sequences are SNHLY and FYNNEI. The CDR3 DNA reads as TGTGCCAGCAGTGAGTCTAGCGGGAGGGCCCAGCGAGAGACCCAGTACTTC. Protein sequence: CASSESSGRAQRETQYF.

The chain couples TRBV20-1 to TRBJ2-3; possibly TRBD1 for D (5 bases). Per germline, CDR1 DFQATT and CDR2 SNEGSKA (reference sequence). This CDR3 is 10 amino acids long. The CDR3 protein is CRGPPDTQYF. The CDR3 DNA reads as TGCAGGGGGCCGCCAGATACGCAGTATTTT.

The chain employs TRBV4-2 and TRBJ1-2; possible D gene TRBD1, 6 bases. Germline loops: CDR1 LGHNA, CDR2 YNFKEQ. This CDR3 comprises 16 residues. Between the trimmed V and J ends, which lost 3 bases and 3 bases, there was a span of 17 bases. This CDR3 reads CASSQSGTTSDYGYTF. In nucleotides, the CDR3 is TGTGCCAGCAGCCAGTCCGGGACAACCTCTGACTATGGCTACACCTTC.

The chain carries TRBV15 and TRBJ1-5; possible D gene TRBD1, 6 bases. Trimming left V 2 bases short and J 5 bases short, with 16 bases between. The CDR3 length is 16 residues. Germline V lookup: CDR1 LNHNV, CDR2 YYDKDF (reference sequence). In DNA, the CDR3 is TGTGCCACCAGCAGACCCCCGGGGGGGGGCCATCAGCCCCAGCATTTT. Translating gives CATSRPPGGGHQPQHF. The variable domain in full, completed from reference TRBV15 and TRBJ1-5, reads DAMVIQNPRYQVTQFGKPVTLSCSQTLNHNVMYWYQQKSSQAPKLLFHYYDKDFNNEADTPDNFQSRRPNTSFCFLDIRSPGLGDTAMYLCATSRPPGGGHQPQHFGDGTRLSIL.

The chain joins TRBV4-1 to TRBJ1-5; the match to TRBD1 covers 10 bases. CDR1 MGHRA and CDR2 YSYEKL come from the germline V gene. The CDR3 runs to 19 residues. V was clipped by 0 bases and J by 2 bases; unmatched bases: 10. CDR3 nucleotides: TGCGCCAGCAGCCAAGACTGGGACAGGGGATTCGTCGGCAATCAGCCCCAGCATTTT. This sequence encodes CASSQDWDRGFVGNQPQHF.

This clone appeared once. The gene calls are TRBV30 and TRBJ1-1; no firm D call. Per germline, CDR1 GTSNPN and CDR2 SVGIG (reference sequence). This CDR3 has 15 amino acids. Trimming left V 2 bases short and J 5 bases short, with 18 bases between. CDR3 nucleotide sequence: TGTGCCTGGAGTTACAGTGGTTGGAGGAGGACTGAAGCTTTCTTT. Protein sequence: CAWSYSGWRRTEAFF.

The rearrangement links TRBV5-1 to TRBJ2-1, with TRBD2 matching 12 bases. Germline V lookup: CDR1 SGHRS, CDR2 YFSETQ. Trimming at V came to 4 bases and at J to 5 bases, leaving 13 bases not matched to a gene. CDR3 length: 18 amino acids. CDR3 protein: CASSVPYSSGRANNEQFF. CDR3 coding DNA: TGCGCCAGCAGCGTACCTTATTCTAGCGGGAGGGCCAACAATGAGCAGTTCTTC.